The 13 T cell receptor beta chains below come from one sample, sequenced in a study of CD8 T cells in Susac syndrome. Random hexamers were used to reverse transcribe 0.5 to 1 ug of RNA. TCRdb recomputed calls from the immunoSEQ multiplex PCR reads with MiXCR, one row per CDR3 protein. The table includes around 170,000 distinct CDR3 sequences, roughly 95% detected once. The sample consisted of CD4+ T cells from PBMCs. The receptors here all came from a human donor with Susac syndrome.

This chain joins TRBV5-1 and TRBJ2-7, with D unresolved. CDR1 and CDR2 (germline): SGHRS, YFSETQ. V was pared by 0 bases and J by 3 bases, with 7 bases between. The length of the CDR3 is 13 residues. The CDR3 coding sequence is TGCGCCAGCAGCTTGGAAGAGGACTACGAGCAGTACTTC. Protein sequence: CASSLEEDYEQYF. Together with reference TRBV5-1 and TRBJ2-7, the CDR3 gives the full variable domain: KAGVTQTPRYLIKTRGQQVTLSCSPISGHRSVSWYQQTPGQGLQFLFEYFSETQRNKGNFPGRFSGRQFSNSRSEMNVSTLELGDSALYLCASSLEEDYEQYFGPGTRLTVT.

CDR3 bases: TGCGCCAGCAGCCCGGGGGACGTGATGAACACTGAAGCTTTCTTT. It codes for CASSPGDVMNTEAFF. The V call is TRBV5-1, the J call TRBJ1-1, with D perhaps TRBD1 (5 bases). Germline CDR1 is SGHRS and CDR2 is YFSETQ. The CDR3 contains 15 residues. V lost 4 bases and J lost 0, with 13 bases in between.

The V and J genes are TRBV20-1 and TRBJ1-5; D is unclear. V lost 1 base and J 0 bases, leaving 7 bases between the germline ends. CDR3 length: 14 residues. Per germline, CDR1 DFQATT and CDR2 SNEGSKA (reference sequence). In DNA, the CDR3 is TGCAGTGCTAGAGTCCCCAATAGCAATCAGCCCCAGCATTTT. Translation gives CSARVPNSNQPQHF.

This chain joins TRBV7-9 and TRBJ2-5; possibly TRBD1 or TRBD2 for D (5 bases each). The CDR3 length is 14 residues. Germline-derived CDR1 and CDR2 are SEHNR and FQNEAQ (reference sequence). Deletions cut 2 bases from V and 5 bases from J, with 12 bases between. The CDR3 spells CASSLSGTKETQYF. The CDR3 nucleotides read TGTGCCAGCAGCTTATCCGGGACGAAGGAGACCCAGTACTTC. The full variable domain, with the rest looked up from reference TRBV7-9 and TRBJ2-5, is DTGVSQNPRHKITKRGQNVTFRCDPISEHNRLYWYRQTLGQGPEFLTYFQNEAQLEKSRLLSDRFSAERPKGSFSTLEIQRTEQGDSAMYLCASSLSGTKETQYFGPGTRLLVL.

This clonotype was seen only once. CDR3 region: CATSELPYQPQHF. The CDR3 nucleotides read TGTGCCACCAGCGAGCTCCCTTATCAGCCCCAGCATTTT. The chain links TRBV15 to TRBJ1-5; no definite D call. Germline CDR1 and CDR2: LNHNV and YYDKDF (reference sequence). The CDR3 has 13 residues. V lost 5 bases and J lost 5, with 10 bases in between.

The chain uses TRBV5-1 and TRBJ1-1; TRBD1 matches 7 bases. Germline V lookup: CDR1 SGHRS, CDR2 YFSETQ. V shed 5 bases and J 3 bases; nucleotides not matched to a gene: 13. The CDR3 runs 16 residues. The DNA of the CDR3 is TGCGCCAGCAGGCTAGGGGGCACTGGGACGGACACTGAAGCTTTCTTT. Its protein is CASRLGGTGTDTEAFF.

The J gene is TRBJ1-2, the V gene TRBV15; D is uncertain. CDR1 is LNHNV, CDR2 YYDKDF, per germline (reference sequence). V dropped 1 base and J dropped 8 bases, with 11 bases sitting between them. The CDR3 has 13 amino acids. The DNA for the CDR3 is TGTGCCACCAGCAGAGCGGAGGGAGGCGGCTACACCTTC. This gives the protein CATSRAEGGGYTF.

The chain employs TRBV15 and TRBJ2-5, with D possibly TRBD2 on 5 matching bases. V was pared by 3 bases and J by 4 bases, with 12 bases between. This CDR3 region has 14 residues. The germline V gene has CDR1 LNHNV and CDR2 YYDKDF (reference sequence). The CDR3 loop is CATSSEGDRETQYF. The CDR3 bases are TGTGCCACCAGCAGTGAGGGTGACCGAGAGACCCAGTACTTC.

The genes are TRBV12-3 or TRBV12-4 and TRBJ2-5; either TRBD1 or TRBD2 may fit D (6 bases each). Deletions cut 5 bases from V and 5 bases from J, with 18 bases between. This CDR3 has 15 residues. CDR3 in amino acids: CASSARWGAAETQYF. The DNA for the CDR3 is TGTGCCAGCAGTGCACGGTGGGGGGCAGCGGAGACCCAGTACTTC.

The V gene is TRBV7-3, the J gene TRBJ2-2; 7 bases align to TRBD1. The CDR3 length is 15 residues. Losses at the gene ends were 6 bases for V and 1 base for J; bases not matched to a gene: 5. CDR1 is SGHTA, CDR2 FQGTGA, per germline. The CDR3 DNA follows: TGTGCCAGCAGAGACGGACAGGAGAACACCGGGGAGCTGTTTTTT. Translation: CASRDGQENTGELFF.

The chain couples TRBV9 to TRBJ2-4, with unresolved D. The CDR3 contains 13 residues. V lost 0 bases and J 9 bases, leaving 10 bases between the germline ends. Germline assignment: CDR1 SGDLS and CDR2 YYNGEE. The CDR3: CASSVEGVTIQYF. In DNA, the CDR3 is TGTGCCAGCAGCGTAGAAGGAGTTACCATTCAGTACTTC.

The gene calls are TRBV7-3 and TRBJ2-1, with D unclear. The V end was cut by 3 bases, the J end by 5 bases, with 8 bases between. The germline CDR1 and CDR2 sequences are SGHTA and FQGTGA. CDR3 size: 13 residues. The CDR3 DNA reads TGTGCCAGCAGCTTTAGTCCCGACAATGAGCAGTTCTTC. This encodes CASSFSPDNEQFF. The full variable domain, completed using reference TRBV7-3 and TRBJ2-1, is GAGVSQTPSNKVTEKGKYVELRCDPISGHTALYWYRQSLGQGPEFLIYFQGTGAADDSGLPNDRFFAVRPEGSVSTLKIQRTERGDSAVYLCASSFSPDNEQFFGPGTRLTVL.

This chain links TRBV7-2 with TRBJ1-2, with 9 bases that match TRBD1. The CDR3 has 13 residues. Germline lookup yields CDR1 SGHTA and CDR2 FQGNSA. Trimming removed 5 bases from V and 7 bases from J; junction bases left unmatched: 5. The CDR3 reads CASSQGQGSGYTF. CDR3 nucleotides: TGTGCCAGCAGCCAAGGACAGGGGAGTGGCTACACCTTC.